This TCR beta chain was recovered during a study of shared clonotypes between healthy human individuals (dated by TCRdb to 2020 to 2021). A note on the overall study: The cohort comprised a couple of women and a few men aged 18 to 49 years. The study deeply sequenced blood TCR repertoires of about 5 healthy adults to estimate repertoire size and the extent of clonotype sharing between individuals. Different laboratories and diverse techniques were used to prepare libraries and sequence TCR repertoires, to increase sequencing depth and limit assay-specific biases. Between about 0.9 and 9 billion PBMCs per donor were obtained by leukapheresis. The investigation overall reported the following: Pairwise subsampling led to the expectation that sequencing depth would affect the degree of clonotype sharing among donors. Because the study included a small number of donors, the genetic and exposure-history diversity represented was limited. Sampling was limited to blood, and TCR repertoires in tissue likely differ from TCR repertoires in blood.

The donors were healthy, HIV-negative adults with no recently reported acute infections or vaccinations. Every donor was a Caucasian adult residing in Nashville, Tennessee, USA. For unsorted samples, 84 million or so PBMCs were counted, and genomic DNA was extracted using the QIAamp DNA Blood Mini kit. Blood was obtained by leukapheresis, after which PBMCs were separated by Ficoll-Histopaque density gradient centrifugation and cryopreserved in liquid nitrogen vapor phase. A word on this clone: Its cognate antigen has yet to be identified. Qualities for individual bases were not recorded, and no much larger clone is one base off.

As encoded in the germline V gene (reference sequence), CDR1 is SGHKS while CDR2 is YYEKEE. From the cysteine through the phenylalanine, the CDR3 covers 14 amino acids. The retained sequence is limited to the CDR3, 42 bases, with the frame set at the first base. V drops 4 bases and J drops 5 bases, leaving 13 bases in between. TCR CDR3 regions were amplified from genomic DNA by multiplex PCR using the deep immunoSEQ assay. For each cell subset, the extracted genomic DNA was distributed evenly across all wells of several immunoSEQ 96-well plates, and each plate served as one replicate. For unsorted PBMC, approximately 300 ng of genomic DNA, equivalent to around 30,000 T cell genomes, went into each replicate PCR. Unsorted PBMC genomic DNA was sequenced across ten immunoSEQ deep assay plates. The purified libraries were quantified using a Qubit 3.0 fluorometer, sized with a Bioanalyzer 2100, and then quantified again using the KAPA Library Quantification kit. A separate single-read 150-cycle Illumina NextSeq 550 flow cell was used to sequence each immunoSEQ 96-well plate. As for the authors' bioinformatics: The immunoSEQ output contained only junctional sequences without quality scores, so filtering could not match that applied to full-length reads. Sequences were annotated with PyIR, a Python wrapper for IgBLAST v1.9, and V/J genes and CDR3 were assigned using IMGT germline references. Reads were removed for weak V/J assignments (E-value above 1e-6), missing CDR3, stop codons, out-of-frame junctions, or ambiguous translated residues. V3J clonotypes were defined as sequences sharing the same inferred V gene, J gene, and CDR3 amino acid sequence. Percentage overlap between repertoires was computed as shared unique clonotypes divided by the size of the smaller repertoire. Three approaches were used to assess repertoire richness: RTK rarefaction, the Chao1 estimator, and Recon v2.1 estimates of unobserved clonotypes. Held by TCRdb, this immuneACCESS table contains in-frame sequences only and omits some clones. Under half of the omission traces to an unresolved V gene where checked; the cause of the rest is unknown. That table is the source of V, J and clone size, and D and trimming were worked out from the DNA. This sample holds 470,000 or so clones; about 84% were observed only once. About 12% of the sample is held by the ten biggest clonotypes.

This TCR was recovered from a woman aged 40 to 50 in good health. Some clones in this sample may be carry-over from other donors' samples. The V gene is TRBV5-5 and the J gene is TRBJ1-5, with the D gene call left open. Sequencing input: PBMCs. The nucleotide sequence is TGTGCCAGCAGCCTCCACCAAATCCATCAGCCCCAGCATTTT. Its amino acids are CASSLHQIHQPQHF.